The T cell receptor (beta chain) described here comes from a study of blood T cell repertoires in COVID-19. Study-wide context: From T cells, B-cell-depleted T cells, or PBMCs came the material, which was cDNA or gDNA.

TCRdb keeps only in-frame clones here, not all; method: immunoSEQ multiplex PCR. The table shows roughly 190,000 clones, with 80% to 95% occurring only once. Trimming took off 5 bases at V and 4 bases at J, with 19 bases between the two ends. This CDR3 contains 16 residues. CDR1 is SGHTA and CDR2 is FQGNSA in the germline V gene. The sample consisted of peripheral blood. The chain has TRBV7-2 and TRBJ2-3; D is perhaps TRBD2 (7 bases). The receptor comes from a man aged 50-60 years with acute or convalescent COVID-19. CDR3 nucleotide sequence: TGTGCCAGCAGCACTAGCCGCGGGGGCCCGCCAGATACGCAGTATTTT. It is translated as CASSTSRGGPPDTQYF. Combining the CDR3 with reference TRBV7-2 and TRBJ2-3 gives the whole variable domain GAGVSQSPSNKVTEKGKDVELRCDPISGHTALYWYRQSLGQGLEFLIYFQGNSAPDKSGLPSDRFSAERTGGSVSTLTIQRTQQEDSAVYLCASSTSRGGPPDTQYFGPGTRLTVL.